These 7 T cell receptor beta chains were all obtained from the same sample, sequenced in a study of monozygotic twins with cystic fibrosis. Here immunoSEQ multiplex PCR was the method, and the copy in TCRdb shows in-frame clones only, minus some. Of around 30,000 clones detected, roughly 80% appear once; the ten largest clones hold 0.85% to 0.95%. Sequencing used blood. These receptors were collected from a girl aged 2-15 years with cystic fibrosis.

The V call is TRBV5-6, the J call TRBJ2-5, with a weak D call TRBD2 (6 bases). Germline V gene lookup returns CDR1 SGHDT and CDR2 YYEEEE. The CDR3 extends over 13 amino acids. Trimming removed 2 bases at V and 5 bases at J, with 10 bases between. The DNA of the CDR3 is TGTGCCAGCAGCTTTTCGGGAGTGGAGACCCAGTACTTC. Amino acid sequence: CASSFSGVETQYF.

This chain connects TRBV18 to TRBJ2-2, with 8 bases matching TRBD1. The germline CDR1 and CDR2 sequences are KGHSH and LQKENI. V lost 3 bases to trimming and J lost 4 bases; unmatched junction nucleotides: 16. The CDR3 is 19 residues long. This chain's CDR3 is CASSPQGAQGVRITGELFF. Written as DNA, the CDR3 is TGTGCCAGCTCACCTCAAGGCGCACAGGGGGTTCGCATCACCGGGGAGCTGTTTTTT.

The rearrangement links TRBV27 to TRBJ2-1; 8 bases align to TRBD2. Trimming took 5 bases from V and 5 from J; bases not matched to a gene: 11. The germline CDR1 and CDR2 sequences are MNHEY and SMNVEV (reference sequence). This CDR3 is built from 16 residues. CDR3 in DNA: TGTGCCAGCAGTGTCCACATAGCGGGAACGGACAATGAGCAGTTCTTC. Translating gives CASSVHIAGTDNEQFF.

The rearrangement joins TRBV5-4 to TRBJ1-2; 7 nucleotides line up with TRBD1. Germline CDR1 and CDR2: SGHNT and YYREEE (reference sequence). The CDR3 contains 13 residues. The junction had 4 bases not matched to a gene; V was cut back by 0 bases and J by 8 bases. CDR3 protein: CASSLARGTGYTF. The CDR3, as DNA: TGTGCCAGCAGCTTGGCCAGGGGGACCGGCTACACCTTC.

The chain joins TRBV9 to TRBJ1-2, with 7 bases fitting TRBD1. CDR3 length equals 15 residues. Germline V gives CDR1 SGDLS, CDR2 YYNGEE. Trimming at V came to 4 bases and at J to 0 bases, leaving 6 bases not matched to a gene. The CDR3 region has the DNA TGTGCCAGCAGCCCCGGGGACAGACCTAACTATGGCTACACCTTC. It is translated as CASSPGDRPNYGYTF.

This chain uses TRBV27 with TRBJ2-1, with 7 bases fitting TRBD2. V gave up 4 bases and J gave up 8 bases; unmatched junction bases: 8. The CDR3 contains 14 residues. The germline gives CDR1 MNHEY, CDR2 SMNVEV (reference sequence). CDR3 DNA: TGTGCCAGCAGTTACAGCGGGATCGTCGATGAGCAGTTCTTC. As protein: CASSYSGIVDEQFF.

This sequence joins TRBV10-3 and TRBJ1-6; D not resolved. Trimming took off 0 bases at V and 10 bases at J, with 10 bases between the two ends. Germline CDR1 is ENHRY and CDR2 is SYGVKD. The CDR3 is 14 residues long. CDR3 sequence: CAISESGEGSPLHF. The CDR3 coding sequence is TGTGCCATCAGTGAGTCGGGAGAAGGATCACCCCTCCACTTT.